The 9 T cell receptor beta chains below come from one sample, sequenced in a study of post-analysis software for immune sequencing data (dated by TCRdb to between 2014 and 2016). Their cognate antigens are unknown. Libraries were constructed by PCR. The sequencer was an Illumina HiSeq 2500. Unique molecular identifiers were incorporated into TCR beta cDNA libraries to reduce PCR and sequencing biases. TCRdb reworked the public reads: Q25 trimming with fastp, MiXCR clone assembly, productive beta chains retained. Identical CDR3 protein sequences are pooled into one entry, listed with their most common genes and DNA. Within this sample are 180,000 or so distinct CDR3 sequences, with around 29% of them counted one time only. Roughly 3.5% of the sample rests with the top ten. The study at large found these results: Patients showed significantly higher frequencies than controls for about 5 TRBV segments, among them TRBV5-6, TRBV5-1 and TRBV20-1.

The sample taken for sequencing was blood. The receptors shown here come from a girl between 2 and 17 years old with multiple sclerosis.

This clonotype has ten or more counts. V gene TRBV5-1 combines with J gene TRBJ2-7; 12 bases are a match to TRBD2. Losses at the gene ends were 3 bases for V and 5 bases for J; bases not matched to a gene: 6. Germline lookup yields CDR1 SGHRS and CDR2 YFSETQ. CDR3 size: 15 residues. CDR3 region: CASSSSGRAVNEQYF. CDR3 nucleotides: TGCGCCAGCAGCTCTAGCGGGAGGGCCGTGAACGAGCAGTACTTC.

CDR3 amino acids: CASCAGTHSWEQYF. CDR3 coding DNA: TGTGCCAGCTGCGCCGGGACACATAGCTGGGAGCAGTACTTC. The rearrangement uses TRBV12-3 or TRBV12-4 and TRBJ2-7; D may be TRBD1 (6 bases). This CDR3 spans 14 amino acids. V lost 8 bases, J lost 7 bases, and 21 bases lay in between.

This clonotype came up a few times. V gene TRBV6-6 combines with J gene TRBJ2-7, with 11 bases aligning to TRBD1. V gave up 2 bases and J gave up 6 bases; unmatched junction bases: 0. Per the germline V gene, CDR1 is MNHNY and CDR2 is SVGAGI (reference sequence). The CDR3 is 13 amino acids. The CDR3 loop is CASSYGTGGEQYF. CDR3 DNA sequence: TGTGCCAGCAGTTACGGGACAGGGGGCGAGCAGTACTTC.

This clonotype was counted many times. The chain uses TRBV28 and TRBJ2-7; no firm D call. The germline V gene encodes CDR1 MDHEN and CDR2 SYDVKM. The CDR3 length is 12 residues. The V end lost 6 bases, the J end lost 2 bases, and 8 bases lay between the germline ends. The CDR3 sequence is CASSLRAYEQYF. In DNA, the CDR3 is TGTGCCAGCAGCCTACGGGCCTACGAGCAGTACTTC. The variable domain in full, completed from reference TRBV28 and TRBJ2-7, reads DVKVTQSSRYLVKRTGEKVFLECVQDMDHENMFWYRQDPGLGLRLIYFSYDVKMKEKGDIPEGYSVSREKKERFSLILESASTNQTSMYLCASSLRAYEQYFGPGTRLTVT.

The chain uses TRBV7-2 and TRBJ2-2; D gene uncertain. CDR1 and CDR2 (germline): SGHTA, FQGNSA. V was pared by 6 bases and J by 4 bases, with 18 bases between. The CDR3 length is 16 residues. CDR3 nucleotide sequence: TGTGCCAGCAGTCAGCGTTCTGGGTTGGGCACCGGGGAGCTGTTTTTT. It codes for CASSQRSGLGTGELFF.

This clonotype was picked up a small number of times. The CDR3 sequence is CSARPGNEKLFF. CDR3 coding DNA: TGCAGTGCTAGGCCCGGTAATGAAAAACTGTTTTTT. V and J are TRBV20-1 and TRBJ1-4; D call uncertain. CDR1 is DFQATT, CDR2 SNEGSKA, per germline (reference sequence). V was shortened by 3 bases and J by 4 bases, with 6 bases between the two germline ends. This CDR3 comprises 12 residues.

As to this clonotype: Given a much more abundant clone one base away, this may be a read error. The rearrangement links TRBV4-2 to TRBJ2-5; 10 nucleotides match TRBD1. This CDR3 spans 17 amino acids. Germline CDR1 is LGHNA and CDR2 is YNFKEQ. The CDR3 spells CASSQARGTGVQEAQYF. The CDR3 nucleotides read TGTGCCAGCAGCCAAGCCAGGGGGACAGGGGTTCAAGAGGCCCAGTACTTC.

Worth noting for this clonotype: The junction shows a germline mismatch at one end, possibly a read error. The J gene is TRBJ2-2, the V gene TRBV29-1; D perhaps matches TRBD2 (5 bases). The CDR3 is 14 amino acids. Germline CDR1 is SQVTM and CDR2 is ANQGSEA. CDR3 protein: CSVEVDLNTGERFF. For the CDR3, the DNA is TGCAGCGTTGAAGTGGACTTGAACACCGGGGAGCGGTTTTTT.

As regards this clonotype: This may be a read error, as it is one base from a much larger clone. The chain has TRBV5-1 and TRBJ2-1; D call uncertain. The CDR3 covers 16 residues. CDR1 and CDR2 from the germline V gene are SGHRS and YFSETQ. DNA for the CDR3: TGCGCCAGCAACTTGGGTTCCGCCAGAACCTACAATGAGCAGTTCTTC. It is translated as CASNLGSARTYNEQFF.